This T cell receptor (beta chain) was found in a study of cytomegalovirus exposure and HLA in healthy donors. This clone showed up just a few times. The antigen is undetermined. The protocol was immunoSEQ multiplex PCR, while the TCRdb copy is restricted to in-frame clones and leaves out a portion. This table has 180,000 or so clones, about 83% appearing once. Findings and limits, study-wide: Rarity marked most TCR sequences, yet some public TCRs occurred in many donors.

The clonotype originates from a woman aged 25 to 45 in good health and CMV-seronegative. Sequencing was carried out using PBMCs.

The CDR3 loop reads CAWSLTRSYEQYF. DNA for the CDR3: TGTGCCTGGAGCCTGACACGCTCCTACGAGCAGTACTTC. This chain joins TRBV30 and TRBJ2-7; no clear D. V lost 3 bases and J 0 bases, leaving 9 bases between the germline ends. CDR1 GTSNPN and CDR2 SVGIG come from the germline V gene (reference sequence). The CDR3 runs to 13 residues.